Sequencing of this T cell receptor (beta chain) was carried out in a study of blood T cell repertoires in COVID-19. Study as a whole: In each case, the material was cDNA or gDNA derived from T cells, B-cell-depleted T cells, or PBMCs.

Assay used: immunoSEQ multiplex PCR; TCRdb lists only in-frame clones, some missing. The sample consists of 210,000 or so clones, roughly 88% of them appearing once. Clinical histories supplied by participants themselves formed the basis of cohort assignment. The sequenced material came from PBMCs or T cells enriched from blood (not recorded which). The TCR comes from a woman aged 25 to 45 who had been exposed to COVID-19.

CDR3 residues: CAWKKTGKENTEAFF. DNA for the CDR3: TGTGCCTGGAAAAAGACAGGGAAAGAGAACACTGAAGCTTTCTTT. The chain joins TRBV30 to TRBJ1-1; 7 nucleotides align to TRBD1. The CDR3 runs to 15 residues. In germline, CDR1 is GTSNPN, CDR2 SVGIG (reference sequence). With 4 bases clipped from V and 1 base from J, the junction kept 9 bases outside the gene matches.